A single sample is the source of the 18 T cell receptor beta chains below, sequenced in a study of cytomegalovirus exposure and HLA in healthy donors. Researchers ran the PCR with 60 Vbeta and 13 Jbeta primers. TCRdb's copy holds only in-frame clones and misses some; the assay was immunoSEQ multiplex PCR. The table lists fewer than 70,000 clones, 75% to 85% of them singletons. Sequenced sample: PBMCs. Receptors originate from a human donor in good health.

CDR3 coding DNA: TGCGCCAGCAGCCACCTCAGGGAGGCAGGCTATGGCTACACCTTC. Its protein product is CASSHLREAGYGYTF. The rearrangement links TRBV4-3 to TRBJ1-2; possibly TRBD1 for D (5 bases). Germline V gene data show CDR1 as LGHNA and CDR2 as YSLEER. This CDR3 spans 15 amino acids. V was trimmed by 3 bases and J by 4 bases, leaving 15 bases between them.

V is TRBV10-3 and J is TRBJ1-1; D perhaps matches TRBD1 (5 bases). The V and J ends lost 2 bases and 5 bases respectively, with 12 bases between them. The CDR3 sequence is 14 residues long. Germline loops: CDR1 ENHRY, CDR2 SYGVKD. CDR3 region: CAISEKGPGTEAFF. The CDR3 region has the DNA TGTGCCATCAGTGAGAAGGGGCCTGGGACTGAAGCTTTCTTT.

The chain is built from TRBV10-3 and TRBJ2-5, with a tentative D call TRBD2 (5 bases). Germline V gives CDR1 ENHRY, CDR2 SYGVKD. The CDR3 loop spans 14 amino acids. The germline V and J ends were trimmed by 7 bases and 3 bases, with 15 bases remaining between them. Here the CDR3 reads CAITDPDGEETQYF. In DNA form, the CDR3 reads TGTGCCATCACCGACCCGGACGGGGAAGAGACCCAGTACTTC.

The CDR3 coding sequence is TGTGCCAGCATCCGGGGGGCAGAGACCCAGTACTTC. It codes for CASIRGAETQYF. This rearrangement joins TRBV28 to TRBJ2-5; D might be TRBD2 (7 bases). Trimming took off 7 bases at V and 4 bases at J, with 10 bases between the two ends. Germline CDR1 is MDHEN and CDR2 is SYDVKM. The CDR3 contains 12 residues.

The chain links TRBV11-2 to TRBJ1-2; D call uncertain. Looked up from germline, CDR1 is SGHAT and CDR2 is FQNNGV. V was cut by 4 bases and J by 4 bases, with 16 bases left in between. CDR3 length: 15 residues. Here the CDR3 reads CASSSRRDMGYGYTF. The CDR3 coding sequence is TGTGCCAGCAGCTCCCGGCGAGACATGGGCTATGGCTACACCTTC.

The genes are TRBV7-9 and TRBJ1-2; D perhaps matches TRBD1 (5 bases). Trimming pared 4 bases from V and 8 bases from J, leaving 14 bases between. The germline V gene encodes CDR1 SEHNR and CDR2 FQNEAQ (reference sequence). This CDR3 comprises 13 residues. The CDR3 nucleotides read TGTGCCAGCAGCTCAGACAGTTTCTGGGGCTACACCTTC. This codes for CASSSDSFWGYTF.

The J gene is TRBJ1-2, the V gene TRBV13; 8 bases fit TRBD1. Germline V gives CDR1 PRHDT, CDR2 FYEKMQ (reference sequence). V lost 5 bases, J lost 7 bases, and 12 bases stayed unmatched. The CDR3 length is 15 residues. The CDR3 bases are TGTGCCAGCAGCACTAAGCACAGGGGGTTCGGTGGCTACACCTTC. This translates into CASSTKHRGFGGYTF.

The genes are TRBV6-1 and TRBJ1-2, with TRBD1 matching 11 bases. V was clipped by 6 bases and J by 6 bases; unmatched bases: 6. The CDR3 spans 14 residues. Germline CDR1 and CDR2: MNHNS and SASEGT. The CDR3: CASSVDRGRDGYTF. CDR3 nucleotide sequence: TGTGCCAGCAGCGTGGACAGGGGGCGTGATGGCTACACCTTC.

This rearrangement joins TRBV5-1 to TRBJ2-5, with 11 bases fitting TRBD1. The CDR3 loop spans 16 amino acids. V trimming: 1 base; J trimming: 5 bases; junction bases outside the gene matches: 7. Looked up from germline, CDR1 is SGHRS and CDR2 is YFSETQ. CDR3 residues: CASSLTKGQGGETQYF. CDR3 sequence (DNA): TGCGCCAGCAGCTTGACCAAGGGACAGGGGGGCGAGACCCAGTACTTC.

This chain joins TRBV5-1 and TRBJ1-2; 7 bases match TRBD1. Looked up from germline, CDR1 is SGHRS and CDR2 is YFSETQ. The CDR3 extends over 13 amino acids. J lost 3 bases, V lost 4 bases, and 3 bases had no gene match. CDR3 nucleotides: TGCGCCAGCAGCCCTGACAGGGACTATGGCTACACCTTC. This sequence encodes CASSPDRDYGYTF.

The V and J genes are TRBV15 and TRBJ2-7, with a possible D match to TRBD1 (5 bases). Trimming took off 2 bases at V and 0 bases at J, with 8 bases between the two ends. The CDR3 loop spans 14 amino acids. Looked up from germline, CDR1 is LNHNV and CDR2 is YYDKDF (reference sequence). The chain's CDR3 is CATSRIGDSYEQYF. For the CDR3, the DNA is TGTGCCACCAGCAGAATAGGGGACTCCTACGAGCAGTACTTC.

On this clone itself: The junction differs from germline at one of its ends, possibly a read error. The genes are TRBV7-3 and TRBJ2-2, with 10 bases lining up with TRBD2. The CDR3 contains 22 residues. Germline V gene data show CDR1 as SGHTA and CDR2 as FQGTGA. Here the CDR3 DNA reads TGTTCCAGCAGCTTAACCCCCCTAGCGGGAGATCTCATGGACATATTTCCCGGGGAGCTGTTTTTT. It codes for CSSSLTPLAGDLMDIFPGELFF.

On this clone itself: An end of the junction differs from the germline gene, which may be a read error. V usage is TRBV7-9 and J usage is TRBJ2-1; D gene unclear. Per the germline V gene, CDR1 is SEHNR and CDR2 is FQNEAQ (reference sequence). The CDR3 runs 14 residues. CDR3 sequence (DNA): TGTTCCAGCAGCAACCCCGGCTCCTACAATGAGCAGTTCTTC. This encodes CSSSNPGSYNEQFF.

CDR3 bases: TGTGCCAGCAGTGTCCCTCGGGGGGGAAGGAGCACAGATACGCAGTATTTT. Translation gives CASSVPRGGRSTDTQYF. The chain recombines TRBV6-1 with TRBJ2-3; 8 positions match TRBD2. This CDR3 contains 17 residues. In germline, CDR1 is MNHNS, CDR2 SASEGT. The J segment lost 0 bases and the V segment lost 4 bases, leaving 9 bases of the junction unmatched.

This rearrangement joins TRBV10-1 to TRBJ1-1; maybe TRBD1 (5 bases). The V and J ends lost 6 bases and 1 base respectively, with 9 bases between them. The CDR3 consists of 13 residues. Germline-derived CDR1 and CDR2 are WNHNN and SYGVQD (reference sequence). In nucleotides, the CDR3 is TGCGCCAGCAGCCTGGACACGAACACTGAAGCTTTCTTT. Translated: CASSLDTNTEAFF.

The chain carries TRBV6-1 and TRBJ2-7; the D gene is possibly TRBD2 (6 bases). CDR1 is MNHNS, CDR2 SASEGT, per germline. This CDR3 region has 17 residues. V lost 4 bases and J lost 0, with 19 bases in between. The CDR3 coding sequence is TGTGCCAGCAGTGCCCCTACCGGGACTTATAACTCCTACGAGCAGTACTTC. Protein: CASSAPTGTYNSYEQYF.

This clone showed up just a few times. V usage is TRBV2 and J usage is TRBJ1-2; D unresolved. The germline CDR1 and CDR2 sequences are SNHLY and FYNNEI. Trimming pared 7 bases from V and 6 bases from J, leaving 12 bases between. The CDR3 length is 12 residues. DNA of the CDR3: TGTGCCAGCAATCGGGGTAATGATGGCTACACCTTC. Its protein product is CASNRGNDGYTF.

CDR3 sequence (DNA): TGTGCCACCAGCAGGATCGAGGAGGGGAACACTGAAGCTTTCTTT. Translated, it gives CATSRIEEGNTEAFF. The chain uses TRBV15 and TRBJ1-1, with unresolved D. From germline, CDR1 is LNHNV and CDR2 YYDKDF (reference sequence). The V end was cut by 3 bases, the J end by 1 base, with 12 bases between. CDR3 length equals 15 residues.